This T cell receptor (beta chain) was found in a study of T cell repertoires in cytomegalovirus infection. This clonotype turned up a few times. The antigen remains undetermined. Per the germline V gene, CDR1 is SGHVS and CDR2 is FQNEAQ. V gave up 5 bases and J gave up 0 bases; unmatched junction bases: 5. The length of the CDR3 is 18 residues. Via MiXCR, TCRdb re-called the reads, giving one row per CDR3 protein. The table lists approximately 590,000 distinct CDR3 sequences, 40% of them singletons. Broader study findings: Cumulative public TCR beta family frequency identified CMV carriers with the relevant HLA. CMV-specific HLA-C-restricted TCR beta clonotypes dominated the ex vivo response.

This receptor was identified in a human donor in good health (CMV status not recorded). Some clones in this sample may be carry-over from other donors' samples. V is TRBV7-8 and J is TRBJ2-2; 14 bases map to TRBD2. The starting material was cultured PBMCs, obtained from culture after CMV antigen stimulation. This CDR3 reads CASSRGTSGGPNTGELFF. CDR3 sequence (DNA): TGTGCCAGCAGCCGAGGGACTAGCGGGGGACCGAACACCGGGGAGCTGTTTTTT.